What follows are 14 T cell receptor beta chains derived from one specimen sequenced in a study of blood T cells in healthy people across ages. Primed by a sample-barcoded 5' primer and a J-beta primer mix, a second PCR proceeded for about 6 to 12 cycles. MiXCR was run by TCRdb on the 5' RACE reads, yielding one entry per CDR3 protein. The sample lists about 2 million distinct CDR3 sequences; about 50% were seen once. Source material: blood. These receptors came from a woman aged 40 to 50 in good health.

This clonotype showed up just a few times. V and J are TRBV7-3 and TRBJ1-2; D is possibly TRBD1 (6 bases). CDR3 length equals 13 residues. Trimming cost V 5 bases and J 8 bases, with 15 bases left between them. Per germline, CDR1 SGHTA and CDR2 FQGTGA. CDR3 in amino acids: CASSQQGLGGYTF. CDR3 nucleotide sequence: TGTGCCAGCAGCCAACAGGGACTGGGCGGCTACACCTTC.

Worth noting for this clonotype: At one end, the junction sequence differs from germline, possibly due to a read error. V gene TRBV6-5 combines with J gene TRBJ2-3; D is unclear. This CDR3 has 14 amino acids. Germline CDR1 MNHEY, CDR2 SVGAGI. For the CDR3, the DNA is TGTGCCTGCAGGCCCCGGCAAGACACAGATACGCAGTATTTT. Amino acid sequence: CACRPRQDTDTQYF.

DNA of the CDR3: TGTGCCAGCAGCTTACAAGGTGGGGCCGGACCTAACTATGGCTACACCTTC. The encoded protein is CASSLQGGAGPNYGYTF. The chain recombines TRBV7-9 with TRBJ1-2; D possibly corresponds to TRBD1 (5 bases). The CDR3 totals 17 residues. Deletions cut 2 bases from V and 0 bases from J, with 16 bases between. The germline V gene has CDR1 SEHNR and CDR2 FQNEAQ (reference sequence).

V and J are TRBV20-1 and TRBJ2-7; no firm D call. Germline CDR1 DFQATT, CDR2 SNEGSKA (reference sequence). The CDR3 is 12 residues long. V shed 3 bases and J shed 3 bases, with 9 bases lying between them. CDR3 sequence: CSASPSDYEQYF. The CDR3 coding sequence is TGCAGTGCTAGCCCCAGCGACTACGAGCAGTACTTC.

The rearrangement joins TRBV3-1 to TRBJ1-2; 7 bases are a match to TRBD1. V lost 5 bases and J lost 4; bases outside the gene matches: 4. Germline CDR1 and CDR2: LGHDT and YNNKEL (reference sequence). The length of the CDR3 is 13 residues. In DNA, the CDR3 is TGTGCCAGCAGCAGCGGACAGGCCTATGGCTACACCTTC. Encoded protein: CASSSGQAYGYTF.

The chain couples TRBV7-3 to TRBJ2-4; 8 bases are shared with TRBD1. The J call may be faulty, since TRBJ2-5 better matches the DNA end. The CDR3 has 15 residues. In germline, CDR1 is SGHTA, CDR2 FQGTGA. In nucleotides, the CDR3 is TGTGCCAGCAGCTTAACTGGCAGGGGGCGGGAGACCCAGTACTTC. Protein: CASSLTGRGRETQYF.

The V call is TRBV4-2, the J call TRBJ2-5; TRBD1 aligns across 9 bases. V was pared by 1 base and J by 0 bases, with 6 bases of the junction left unmatched. Per the germline V gene, CDR1 is LGHNA and CDR2 is YNFKEQ. CDR3 length: 17 residues. The CDR3, as DNA: TGTGCCAGCAGCCAAGTGGGACAGGGAAGCAACCAAGAGACCCAGTACTTC. This sequence encodes CASSQVGQGSNQETQYF.

The chain uses TRBV20-1 and TRBJ2-3; TRBD1 matches 7 bases. The CDR3 extends over 13 amino acids. CDR1 and CDR2 from the germline V gene are DFQATT and SNEGSKA (reference sequence). J lost 2 bases, V lost 6 bases, and 5 bases had no gene match. CDR3: CSARDSLTDTQYF. CDR3 coding DNA: TGCAGTGCCCGGGACAGCCTCACAGATACGCAGTATTTT.

V is TRBV12-3 or TRBV12-4 and J is TRBJ1-5, with 7 bases fitting TRBD1. Trimming took 4 bases from V and 4 from J; bases not matched to a gene: 7. CDR3 length: 15 amino acids. The CDR3 region is CASSWGLQGNQPQHF. CDR3 sequence (DNA): TGTGCCAGCAGTTGGGGGTTACAGGGGAATCAGCCCCAGCATTTT.

This sequence joins TRBV27 and TRBJ2-4; D gene uncertain. This CDR3 is built from 16 residues. CDR1 is MNHEY and CDR2 is SMNVEV in the germline V gene (reference sequence). Trimming left V 5 bases short and J 1 base short, with 15 bases between. The CDR3, as DNA: TGTGCCAGCAGTGCGGAAGCCTTCGGGGCCAAAAACATTCAGTACTTC. The encoded protein is CASSAEAFGAKNIQYF.

The J gene is TRBJ2-4, the V gene TRBV20-1; D not certain. The CDR3 is 17 amino acids. Per germline, CDR1 DFQATT and CDR2 SNEGSKA (reference sequence). Trimming left V 3 bases short and J 0 bases short, with 18 bases between. DNA of the CDR3: TGCAGTGCTAGGGGGTATCCGACGCATCTAGCCAAAAACATTCAGTACTTC. Protein: CSARGYPTHLAKNIQYF.

In its sample, this clonotype was seen once. This chain joins TRBV2 and TRBJ2-3, with D tentatively TRBD1 (5 bases). Germline V gene sequence: CDR1 SNHLY, CDR2 FYNNEI. Trimming took off 8 bases at V and 0 bases at J, with 15 bases between the two ends. The CDR3 is 15 amino acids. The CDR3 spells CASLEWGSSTDTQYF. CDR3 coding DNA: TGTGCCAGCCTTGAATGGGGCAGTAGCACAGATACGCAGTATTTT.

A note on this clonotype: Mismatch with germline at one junction end may stem from a read error. The genes are TRBV20-1 and TRBJ2-3, with 8 bases fitting TRBD2. Germline loops: CDR1 DFQATT, CDR2 SNEGSKA (reference sequence). The CDR3 sequence is 15 residues long. The DNA of the CDR3 is TGTAGTGCTAACCCCACTAGCGGACGGACAGATACGCAGTATTTT. Protein sequence: CSANPTSGRTDTQYF.

The V call is TRBV6-1, the J call TRBJ1-1, with 7 bases fitting TRBD1. CDR3 length: 15 amino acids. The V gene's germline CDR1 is MNHNS and CDR2 SASEGT. Trimming at V came to 8 bases and at J to 0 bases, leaving 9 bases not matched to a gene. CDR3: CASAPGQIMNTEAFF. The CDR3 nucleotides read TGTGCCAGCGCCCCGGGACAGATAATGAACACTGAAGCTTTCTTT.